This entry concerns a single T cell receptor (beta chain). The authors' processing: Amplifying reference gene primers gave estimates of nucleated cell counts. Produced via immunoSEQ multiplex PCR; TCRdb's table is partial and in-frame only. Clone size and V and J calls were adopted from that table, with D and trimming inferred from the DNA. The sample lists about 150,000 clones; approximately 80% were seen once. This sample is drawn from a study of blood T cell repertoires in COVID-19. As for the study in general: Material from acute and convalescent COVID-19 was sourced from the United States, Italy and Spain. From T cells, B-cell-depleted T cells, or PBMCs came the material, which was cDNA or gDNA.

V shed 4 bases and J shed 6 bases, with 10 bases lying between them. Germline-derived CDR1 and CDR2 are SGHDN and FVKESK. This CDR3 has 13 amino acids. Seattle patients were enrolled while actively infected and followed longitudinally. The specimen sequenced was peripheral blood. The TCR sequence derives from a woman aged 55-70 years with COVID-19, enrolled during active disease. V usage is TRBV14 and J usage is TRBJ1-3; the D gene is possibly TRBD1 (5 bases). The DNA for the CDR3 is TGTGCCAGCAGCCCCAGGACACCAAACACCATATATTTT. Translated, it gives CASSPRTPNTIYF.